This T cell receptor (beta chain) was recorded in a study of identical twins. TCRdb fed the 5' RACE reads into MiXCR, producing one record per CDR3 protein. The sample holds 1.5 million to 2 million distinct CDR3 sequences, 32% seen once. The CDR3 contains 14 residues. Germline lookup yields CDR1 SGHRS and CDR2 YFSETQ. V shed 0 bases and J shed 7 bases, with 11 bases lying between them. The V and J genes are TRBV5-1 and TRBJ2-4; tentative D call: TRBD2 (5 bases). This TCR derives from a newborn girl in good health. Sequenced: cord blood. The CDR3 region has the DNA TGCGCCAGCAGCTTGGAGGTAGCGACGAACATTCAGTACTTC. It codes for CASSLEVATNIQYF.